This T cell receptor (beta chain) was sequenced for a study of blood T cell repertoires in COVID-19. This clone came up a few times. TCRdb's copy holds only in-frame clones and misses some; the assay was immunoSEQ multiplex PCR. The sample consists of about 300,000 clones, about 90% of them appearing once. Trimming took 2 bases from V and 9 from J, leaving 14 bases between them. The CDR3 is made up of 13 amino acids. Germline V CDR1 and CDR2: SNHLY, FYNNEI. The sequenced material came from peripheral blood. The V and J genes are TRBV2 and TRBJ2-7, with TRBD2 as a possible D gene (7 bases). This TCR derives from a woman younger than 45 with COVID-19, enrolled during active disease. CDR3 nucleotide sequence: TGTGCCAGCAGTGAACCCGGGGGGCGCGGGCAGTACGTC. Translating gives CASSEPGGRGQYV.